This T cell receptor beta chain was sequenced during a study of spatial heterogeneity in lung cancer. Regarding time point: blood at routine non-recurrence follow-up after resection. TCRdb ran MiXCR on the 5' RACE reads and lists one entry per CDR3 protein. Found here are fewer than 150,000 distinct CDR3 sequences, less than 14% of them singletons; the top ten hold 20% to 25%. In its sample, this clonotype was seen a few times. There are 16 residues in the CDR3. Between the trimmed V and J ends, which lost 0 bases and 8 bases, there was a span of 18 bases. CDR1 and CDR2 from the germline V gene are MNHEY and SMNVEV (reference sequence).

The chain employs TRBV27 and TRBJ2-3, with D possibly TRBD1 on 5 matching bases. This sample comprised PBMCs, obtained at follow-up. The source is a female donor with early-stage non-small cell lung cancer. The chain's CDR3 is CASSLSIRAWPGTQYF. DNA of the CDR3: TGTGCCAGCAGTTTATCCATCAGGGCCTGGCCTGGTACGCAGTATTTT.